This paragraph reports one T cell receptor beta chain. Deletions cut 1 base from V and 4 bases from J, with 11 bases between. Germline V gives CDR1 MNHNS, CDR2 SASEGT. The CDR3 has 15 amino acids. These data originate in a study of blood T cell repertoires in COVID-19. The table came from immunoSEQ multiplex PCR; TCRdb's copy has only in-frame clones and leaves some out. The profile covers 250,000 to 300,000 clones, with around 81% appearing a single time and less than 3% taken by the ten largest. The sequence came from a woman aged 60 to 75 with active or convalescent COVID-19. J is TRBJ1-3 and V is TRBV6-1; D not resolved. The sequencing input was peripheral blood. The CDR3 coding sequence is TGTGCCAGCAGTGAAGAAGGAGGGTTCGGAAACACCATATATTTT. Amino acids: CASSEEGGFGNTIYF.